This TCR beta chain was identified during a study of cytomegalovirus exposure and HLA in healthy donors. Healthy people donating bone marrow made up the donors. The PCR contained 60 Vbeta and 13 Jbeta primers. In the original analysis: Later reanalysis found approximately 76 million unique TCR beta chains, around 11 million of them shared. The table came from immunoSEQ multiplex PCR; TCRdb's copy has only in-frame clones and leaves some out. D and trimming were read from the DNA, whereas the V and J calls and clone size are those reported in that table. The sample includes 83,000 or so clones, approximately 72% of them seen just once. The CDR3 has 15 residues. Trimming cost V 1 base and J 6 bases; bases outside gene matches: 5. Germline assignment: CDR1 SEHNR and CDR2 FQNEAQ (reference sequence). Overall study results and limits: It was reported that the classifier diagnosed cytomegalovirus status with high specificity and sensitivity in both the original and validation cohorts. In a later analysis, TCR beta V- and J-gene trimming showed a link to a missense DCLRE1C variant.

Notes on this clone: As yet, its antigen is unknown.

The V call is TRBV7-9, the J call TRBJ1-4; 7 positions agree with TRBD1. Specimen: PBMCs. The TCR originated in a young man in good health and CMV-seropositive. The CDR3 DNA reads TGTGCCAGCAGCTTAGGGGACAGAGACCATGAAAAACTGTTTTTT. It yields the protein CASSLGDRDHEKLFF.